Sequencing of this T cell receptor beta chain was carried out in a study of metastatic and nonmetastatic thyroid tumors (TCRdb year 2020). With respect to the entire study: The researchers compared repertoires between peripheral blood samples and tumor or nodule tissue samples from patients with malignant or benign thyroid disease.

Notes on this clone: No cognate antigen has been identified for it. Base qualities are not provided; no much larger clone lies one nucleotide away.

None of the patients had been given any treatment before thyroid surgery. Using T-cell receptor beta sequencing, the researchers looked back retrospectively at clinical samples from patients, gathered between the early 2010s and the late 2010s. The germline V gene (reference sequence) yields DFQATT for CDR1 and SNEGSKA for CDR2. The CDR3 runs 16 residues from the cysteine to the phenylalanine. Only the CDR3 region is kept as DNA, spanning 48 bases read in frame from base 1. Trimming takes 0 bases off V and 7 bases off J; junction bases not matched to a gene: 13. General conclusions and limits of the study: TCR beta diversity was reported as significantly higher in malignant tumors than in benign nodules, in both blood and tumor samples.

Library creation used PCR. The run used an Illumina HiSeq 4000. The TCR beta-chain CDR3 region of each patient was profiled by high-throughput sequencing. Concerning the study's data processing: The researchers built a classifier to tell apart papillary thyroid cancer patients with distant metastasis, based on CDR3 differences among clinicopathological groups. The Shannon index was used to assess repertoire diversity, and the Morisita-Horn index was used to assess tumor-blood repertoire similarity. The raw public data were reprocessed by TCRdb itself: fastp quality trimming at Q25, MiXCR clonotype calling, in-frame beta chains only. TCRdb assigned the V and J calls; the authors' analysis was not used. The sample profile shows around 25,000 clones; roughly 24% of them were found once. Around 19% of the sample is taken by the ten largest.

The sequence is built from TRBV20-1 and TRBJ2-3, with 7 junctional bases fitting TRBD2. The sample comprised blood. The TCR sequence derives from a male donor with papillary thyroid cancer or a benign thyroid nodule (not recorded which). Some clones in this sample may be carry-over from other donors' samples. The base sequence is TGCAGTGCTAGAGATTCGGGGGGAGGACCTCAATATACGCAGTATTTT. The translation is CSARDSGGGPQYTQYF.